This passage covers 26 T cell receptor beta chains from one sample sequenced in a study of cytomegalovirus exposure and HLA in healthy donors. Primers: 60 Vbeta forward and 13 Jbeta reverse. TCRdb's copy holds only in-frame clones and misses some; the assay was immunoSEQ multiplex PCR. The data show roughly 120,000 clones, about four fifths seen once. The sequenced sample consisted of PBMCs. The receptors were sampled from a male donor in good health and CMV-seropositive.

This clone was found once. The genes are TRBV7-2 and TRBJ1-5; 8 bases line up with TRBD1. V lost 1 base and J lost 6; bases outside the gene matches: 5. This CDR3 has 15 residues. The germline V gene has CDR1 SGHTA and CDR2 FQGNSA. CDR3 sequence: CASSLDRGMGQPQHF. DNA for the CDR3: TGTGCCAGCAGCTTAGACAGGGGGATGGGTCAGCCCCAGCATTTT. The full variable domain, rest sourced from reference TRBV7-2 and TRBJ1-5, is GAGVSQSPSNKVTEKGKDVELRCDPISGHTALYWYRQSLGQGLEFLIYFQGNSAPDKSGLPSDRFSAERTGGSVSTLTIQRTQQEDSAVYLCASSLDRGMGQPQHFGDGTRLSIL.

For the CDR3, the DNA is TGTGCCAGCAGAAACGGGACTCCCGTTAGCACAGATACGCAGTATTTT. Translating it yields CASRNGTPVSTDTQYF. The chain has TRBV21-1 and TRBJ2-3; no check of the table's D call, TRBD2, against the DNA was made. TRBV21-1 corresponds to a pseudogene. The CDR3 is made up of 16 amino acids.

The rearrangement links TRBV19 to TRBJ1-2; TRBD1 is a possible D gene (5 bases). V was pared by 4 bases and J by 0 bases, with 9 bases between. The CDR3 length is 14 residues. Germline values: CDR1 LNHDA, CDR2 SQIVND (reference sequence). The CDR3 is CASSRGGTNYGYTF. CDR3 DNA: TGTGCCAGTAGTAGGGGCGGTACTAACTATGGCTACACCTTC.

This sequence joins TRBV6-6 and TRBJ2-3, with no clear D. Germline V gene lookup returns CDR1 MNHNY and CDR2 SVGAGI (reference sequence). The CDR3 is 13 residues long. V was cut by 5 bases and J by 4 bases, with 10 bases left in between. The CDR3 spells CASSLTLPDTQYF. The CDR3 DNA follows: TGTGCCAGCAGTCTCACCCTACCAGATACGCAGTATTTT.

The chain uses TRBV2 and TRBJ1-2; D unclear. Trimming took 2 bases from V and 3 from J, leaving 10 bases between them. The CDR3 runs to 14 residues. From germline, CDR1 is SNHLY and CDR2 FYNNEI. Written as DNA, the CDR3 is TGTGCCAGCAGTGAACTCTACGTGGACTATGGCTACACCTTC. This encodes CASSELYVDYGYTF.

J is TRBJ2-1 and V is TRBV30; D possibly corresponds to TRBD1 (6 bases). The germline V gene has CDR1 GTSNPN and CDR2 SVGIG (reference sequence). The ends were cut back, 5 bases at V and 6 bases at J, with 8 bases in the middle. The CDR3 consists of 11 residues. The CDR3 here is CAWGQINEQFF. CDR3 coding DNA: TGTGCCTGGGGACAGATCAATGAGCAGTTCTTC.

The V call is TRBV9, the J call TRBJ2-1, with a weak D call TRBD2 (6 bases). V dropped 1 base and J dropped 4 bases, with 9 bases sitting between them. Germline values: CDR1 SGDLS, CDR2 YYNGEE. The CDR3 loop spans 14 amino acids. The DNA for the CDR3 is TGTGCCAGCAGCGTAACAGGACTATACAATGAGCAGTTCTTC. This sequence encodes CASSVTGLYNEQFF.

In the case of this clone: Different DNA sequences within this sample yield the same CDR3. This sequence joins TRBV7-2 and TRBJ2-7, with 7 bases lining up with TRBD2. The junction had 1 base not matched to a gene; V was cut back by 3 bases and J by 2 bases. The CDR3 consists of 13 residues. Per germline, CDR1 SGHTA and CDR2 FQGNSA. The CDR3 DNA follows: TGTGCCAGCAGCTTGGCGGGGGCCTACGAGCAGTACTTC. It specifies CASSLAGAYEQYF.

This chain connects TRBV19 to TRBJ2-7, with 10 nucleotides matching TRBD2. There are 14 residues in the CDR3. J was trimmed by 7 bases and V by 2 bases; bases with no gene match: 5. The V gene's germline CDR1 is LNHDA and CDR2 SQIVND (reference sequence). The CDR3 nucleotides are TGTGCCAGTAGTATATACCTAGCGGGAGATGAGCAGTACTTC. It codes for CASSIYLAGDEQYF.

This chain's CDR3 is CASSLAPDNSPLHF. The CDR3 region has the DNA TGTGCCAGCAGCTTGGCGCCAGATAATTCACCCCTCCACTTT. The chain recombines TRBV5-4 with TRBJ1-6; no clear D gene. V was clipped by 0 bases and J by 5 bases, with 6 bases between them. Looked up from germline, CDR1 is SGHNT and CDR2 is YYREEE (reference sequence). This CDR3 has 14 amino acids.

V usage is TRBV10-3 and J usage is TRBJ1-4; no clear D. CDR3 size: 13 residues. Trimming shortened V by 3 bases and J by 8 bases, and 10 bases separated the two germline ends. Germline CDR1 reads ENHRY; CDR2 reads SYGVKD. DNA for the CDR3: TGTGCCATCAGTGAACGGGATTGGGAAAAACTGTTTTTT. Translated, it gives CAISERDWEKLFF.

This clone has only a few counts. Here the CDR3 reads CASRTSVGEQFF. As DNA, the CDR3 is TGTGCCAGCAGGACTAGCGTGGGTGAGCAGTTCTTC. The J gene is TRBJ2-1, the V gene TRBV6-5; TRBD2 aligns across 8 bases. CDR1 is MNHEY, CDR2 SVGAGI, per germline. J was trimmed by 9 bases and V by 6 bases; bases with no gene match: 4. The CDR3 totals 12 residues.

This clone was seen just once. The chain combines TRBV27 with TRBJ1-4; D uncertain. Germline CDR1 and CDR2: MNHEY and SMNVEV (reference sequence). CDR3 length equals 12 residues. V lost 6 bases to trimming and J lost 8 bases, with 10 bases between them. CDR3: CASRHRREKLFF. DNA for the CDR3: TGTGCCAGCAGGCACCGTAGAGAAAAACTGTTTTTT.

The chain combines TRBV13 with TRBJ1-2; 7 bases fit TRBD1. V gave up 0 bases and J gave up 6 bases; unmatched junction bases: 7. This CDR3 has 15 amino acids. The germline CDR1 and CDR2 sequences are PRHDT and FYEKMQ (reference sequence). The CDR3 spells CASSLGEGAGDGYTF. The CDR3 region has the DNA TGTGCCAGCAGCTTAGGCGAGGGGGCGGGTGATGGCTACACCTTC.

This clone was seen just once. The V gene is TRBV9, the J gene TRBJ2-5; tentative D call: TRBD2 (5 bases). V shed 4 bases and J shed 3 bases, with 13 bases lying between them. Germline V gene data show CDR1 as SGDLS and CDR2 as YYNGEE. The CDR3 extends over 14 amino acids. The CDR3 loop is CASSTLAGKETQYF. The CDR3, as DNA: TGTGCCAGCAGCACTCTTGCCGGGAAAGAGACCCAGTACTTC. The full variable domain, completed using reference TRBV9 and TRBJ2-5, is DSGVTQTPKHLITATGQRVTLRCSPRSGDLSVYWYQQSLDQGLQFLIQYYNGEERAKGNILERFSAQQFPDLHSELNLSSLELGDSALYFCASSTLAGKETQYFGPGTRLLVL.

The chain combines TRBV11-1 with TRBJ2-5; D is perhaps TRBD1 (6 bases). V was cut by 6 bases and J by 3 bases, with 14 bases left in between. Germline CDR1 reads SGHAT; CDR2 reads FQDESV (reference sequence). CDR3 length: 14 residues. The DNA for the CDR3 is TGTGCCAGCAGTCGCCGGGACATCGAAGAGACCCAGTACTTC. It is translated as CASSRRDIEETQYF.

In regard to this clone: Other nucleotide sequences from this sample produce the same CDR3. The chain joins TRBV5-6 to TRBJ1-1, with D unclear. Trimming left V 4 bases short and J 7 bases short, with 20 bases between. CDR3 length: 15 residues. Germline CDR1 SGHDT, CDR2 YYEEEE. CDR3 amino acids: CASSSSIEGLGEAFF. The CDR3 DNA sequence: TGTGCCAGCAGCAGCTCGATAGAGGGATTGGGTGAAGCTTTCTTT.

The chain links TRBV28 to TRBJ2-7; 8 nucleotides align to TRBD1. CDR1 and CDR2 from the germline V gene are MDHEN and SYDVKM. CDR3 length: 14 amino acids. The ends lost 6 bases at V and 4 bases at J; junction bases unmatched: 8. CDR3 loop: CASRRTGYSYEQYF. The CDR3 region has the DNA TGTGCCAGCAGGCGGACAGGGTATTCGTACGAGCAGTACTTC.

The V gene is TRBV28, the J gene TRBJ2-7; tentatively, D is TRBD2 (6 bases). In germline, CDR1 is MDHEN, CDR2 SYDVKM. The CDR3 covers 15 residues. With 2 bases removed from V and 6 bases from J, the gap between germline ends came to 17 bases. The CDR3 bases are TGTGCCAGCAGTTTAGGGTGGGAGGCCCCCGCCGAGCAGTACTTC. Its translation is CASSLGWEAPAEQYF. The entire variable domain, with the rest obtained from reference TRBV28 and TRBJ2-7, is as follows: DVKVTQSSRYLVKRTGEKVFLECVQDMDHENMFWYRQDPGLGLRLIYFSYDVKMKEKGDIPEGYSVSREKKERFSLILESASTNQTSMYLCASSLGWEAPAEQYFGPGTRLTVT.

This chain connects TRBV19 to TRBJ1-2, with 7 positions matching TRBD1. CDR3 length equals 13 residues. The trim removed 10 bases at V and 3 bases at J, leaving 8 bases unmatched. Germline assignment: CDR1 LNHDA and CDR2 SQIVND (reference sequence). This CDR3 reads CATSGGSDYGYTF. CDR3 DNA: TGTGCCACCTCAGGGGGGTCGGACTATGGCTACACCTTC.

This rearrangement joins TRBV19 to TRBJ2-7; 9 bases line up with TRBD2. Germline-derived CDR1 and CDR2 are LNHDA and SQIVND (reference sequence). The junction had 6 bases not matched to a gene; V was cut back by 6 bases and J by 6 bases. This CDR3 is 13 amino acids long. CDR3 bases: TGTGCCAGTAGGGCGGGAGGGCCATCCGAGCAGTACTTC. Translated: CASRAGGPSEQYF.

The V and J genes are TRBV27 and TRBJ2-7; 8 bases align to TRBD1. From germline, CDR1 is MNHEY and CDR2 SMNVEV (reference sequence). The CDR3 length is 14 residues. The junction had 2 bases not matched to a gene; V was cut back by 4 bases and J by 0 bases. This CDR3 is CASSWDRSSYEQYF. As DNA, the CDR3 is TGTGCCAGCAGTTGGGACAGGAGCTCCTACGAGCAGTACTTC.

V usage is TRBV6-5 and J usage is TRBJ1-2, with D perhaps matching TRBD1 (5 bases). This CDR3 has 13 amino acids. Germline-derived CDR1 and CDR2 are MNHEY and SVGAGI. Trimming cost V 10 bases and J 3 bases, with 15 bases left between them. The DNA for the CDR3 is TGTGCCACCCTTGGAGGGACCGACTATGGCTACACCTTC. Amino acids: CATLGGTDYGYTF.

This clone has a single count. This sequence joins TRBV27 and TRBJ2-7; 14 bases fit TRBD2. V lost 3 bases, J lost 5 bases, and 6 bases stayed unmatched. The CDR3 loop spans 16 amino acids. The germline V gene has CDR1 MNHEY and CDR2 SMNVEV (reference sequence). The CDR3 DNA reads TGTGCCAGCAGTTTCTGGGGACTAGCGGGAGCCCACGAGCAGTACTTC. As protein: CASSFWGLAGAHEQYF.

The chain joins TRBV9 to TRBJ1-1, with D possibly being TRBD1 (5 bases). V lost 4 bases and J lost 2, with 9 bases in between. The V gene's germline CDR1 is SGDLS and CDR2 YYNGEE. The CDR3 length is 13 residues. The CDR3 here is CASSRTPNTEAFF. The CDR3 region has the DNA TGTGCCAGCAGCCGGACACCAAACACTGAAGCTTTCTTT. The full variable domain, rest sourced from reference TRBV9 and TRBJ1-1, is DSGVTQTPKHLITATGQRVTLRCSPRSGDLSVYWYQQSLDQGLQFLIQYYNGEERAKGNILERFSAQQFPDLHSELNLSSLELGDSALYFCASSRTPNTEAFFGQGTRLTVV.

The CDR3 nucleotides read TGTGCCAGCAGCTCAGGGGGCTACCAAGAGACCCAGTACTTC. This codes for CASSSGGYQETQYF. The chain uses TRBV7-3 and TRBJ2-5, with 8 bases lining up with TRBD1. The CDR3 spans 14 residues. Trimming cost V 4 bases and J 0 bases; bases outside gene matches: 1. CDR1 is SGHTA, CDR2 FQGTGA, per germline. The complete variable domain, with remaining parts taken from reference TRBV7-3 and TRBJ2-5, reads GAGVSQTPSNKVTEKGKYVELRCDPISGHTALYWYRQSLGQGPEFLIYFQGTGAADDSGLPNDRFFAVRPEGSVSTLKIQRTERGDSAVYLCASSSGGYQETQYFGPGTRLLVL.